This is a list of T cell receptor beta chains from one sample in a study of monozygotic twins with inflammatory bowel disease. Using the 5' RACE reads, TCRdb records one entry per CDR3 protein without DNA. Recorded for this sample: fewer than 350,000 distinct CDR3 sequences. The sample taken for sequencing was blood. The receptors come from a human donor with ulcerative colitis or Crohn's disease, or a healthy co-twin of an affected twin (not recorded which). Both conserved end residues are part of each CDR3. Each record gives: V gene, J gene, CDR3 protein.

>TRBV5-1|TRBJ2-6
CASSFEGSGANVLTF
>TRBV20-1|TRBJ1-2
CSARQTGTGADGYTF
>TRBV6-2/TRBV6-3|TRBJ2-6
CASSFYASLAGLTF
>TRBV20-1|TRBJ2-5
CSAGKGVGTQETQYF
>TRBV20-1|TRBJ2-7
CSASRRDRGRYEQYF
>TRBV12-5|TRBJ2-1
CASGSPRNEQFF
>TRBV29-1|TRBJ2-5
CSVGDGSPETQYF
>TRBV5-1|TRBJ2-5
CASSQDRAGTQYF
>TRBV7-2|TRBJ2-2
CASSSVLSWGTGELFF
>TRBV6-2/TRBV6-3|TRBJ2-7
CASVDLPYEQYF
>TRBV29-1|TRBJ1-2
CSVDDRAQGYTF
>TRBV19|TRBJ2-1
CASSIDLTSGSLSQFF
>TRBV6-5|TRBJ2-7
CASSYSSGAIGEQYF
>TRBV6-5|TRBJ2-7
CASSYFSGTSAYEQYF
>TRBV6-1|TRBJ2-1
CASGTSGRNEQFF
>TRBV5-1|TRBJ2-1
CASSLAGGESYNEQFF
>TRBV30|TRBJ2-6
CAWRSGFPGANVLTF
>TRBV4-1|TRBJ2-7
CASSQEGGQGAQEQYF
>TRBV12-3/TRBV12-4|TRBJ2-1
CARASGKEQFF
>TRBV19|TRBJ1-5
CASSIDRGGDNQPQHF
>TRBV6-2/TRBV6-3|TRBJ2-2
CASSRRDSGELFF
>TRBV27|TRBJ2-7
CASSELGLAGTDYEQYF
>TRBV5-1|TRBJ2-1
CASSYPDREQFF
>TRBV28|TRBJ2-6
CASRGQGPSGANVLTF
>TRBV12-3/TRBV12-4|TRBJ2-3
CASSLHGYRGTDTQYF
>TRBV6-5|TRBJ2-7
CASSYSRTVVYEQYF
>TRBV5-1|TRBJ2-2
CASSLDPSSGISGELFF
>TRBV28|TRBJ2-5
CASSLDRWETQYF
>TRBV5-4|TRBJ1-6
CASSINRGLSPLHF
>TRBV9|TRBJ2-3
CASSATGMDTQYF
>TRBV12-3/TRBV12-4|TRBJ2-5
CASSLATQQETQYF
>TRBV6-5|TRBJ1-1
CASSSGPTEAFF
>TRBV11-2|TRBJ1-5
CASSGGPDSNQPQHF
>TRBV20-1|TRBJ2-1
CSARDSGLAGDSYNEQFF
>TRBV7-9|TRBJ2-5
CASSSPWDRGQETQYF
>TRBV18|TRBJ2-3
CASSPPAHTDTQYF
>TRBV5-1|TRBJ1-1
CASSFEGNTEAFF
>TRBV29-1|TRBJ1-1
CSPPGGNTEAFF
>TRBV2|TRBJ2-5
CASSWDTTGIGTQYF
>TRBV29-1|TRBJ2-7
CSVESPGDNEQYF
>TRBV7-6|TRBJ2-5
CASSLVSAPGVTQYF
>TRBV19|TRBJ1-1
CASSIRGQLNTEAFF
>TRBV7-2|TRBJ1-2
CASSFTGTTRGYTF
>TRBV5-1|TRBJ2-1
CASSWTSGRGMHEQFF
>TRBV29-1|TRBJ1-4
CSVEVMGKLFF
>TRBV4-1|TRBJ2-4
CASSQDRKNIQYF
>TRBV5-1|TRBJ1-1
CASSEQGQGIGNTEAFF
>TRBV6-4|TRBJ2-7
CASGNARGLAANTPYEQYF
>TRBV6-1|TRBJ2-1
CASSDPRERGHNEQFF
>TRBV7-8|TRBJ1-1
CASSPLRQGGTEAFF
>TRBV2|TRBJ2-6
CASSDGTRGHSGANVLTF
>TRBV5-1|TRBJ2-1
CASSWGGGTYNEQFF
>TRBV15|TRBJ2-3
CATSRYADTQYF
>TRBV7-8|TRBJ2-4
CASSLTATIAKNIQYF
>TRBV5-5|TRBJ2-3
CASSLGRASTDTQYF